A selection of T cell receptor beta chains follows, all from one sample in a study of blood T cell repertoires in COVID-19. The repertoire was sequenced with immunoSEQ multiplex PCR; TCRdb's copy has only in-frame clones and lacks some. The sample contains roughly 70,000 clones, roughly four fifths of which appear only once. The sample taken for sequencing was peripheral blood. These TCRs come from a woman aged 55-70 years with acute or convalescent COVID-19. Both conserved end residues are part of each CDR3. Each record gives: V gene, J gene, clone size, D gene, CDR3 protein, CDR3 DNA. D genes are given only for firm matches. Rows give clone size only sometimes, using once, few, many, or a class for an expanded clone.

V: TRBV9; J: TRBJ2-2; size: .; D: TRBD1; CDR3: CASSVAAGQGARELFF; DNA: TGTGCCAGCAGCGTAGCTGCAGGACAGGGGGCAAGGGAGCTGTTTTTT
V: TRBV6-5; J: TRBJ1-1; size: once; D: .; CDR3: CASIEGGPVTEAFF; DNA: TGTGCCAGCATAGAGGGGGGGCCGGTCACTGAAGCTTTCTTT
V: TRBV10-3; J: TRBJ1-6; size: .; D: .; CDR3: CAISGQNNSPLHF; DNA: TGTGCCATCAGTGGGCAAAATAATTCACCCCTCCACTTT
V: TRBV5-1; J: TRBJ1-6; size: .; D: .; CDR3: CASSLEGEYYNSPLHF; DNA: TGCGCCAGCAGCTTGGAGGGGGAATACTATAATTCACCCCTCCACTTT
V: TRBV19; J: TRBJ2-1; size: .; D: .; CDR3: CASSPRWQGPYNEQFF; DNA: TGTGCCAGTAGTCCCCGGTGGCAGGGGCCCTACAATGAGCAGTTCTTC
V: TRBV6-1; J: TRBJ1-4; size: .; D: TRBD1; CDR3: CASSEEGQYNEKLFF; DNA: TGTGCCAGCAGTGAAGAGGGACAGTATAATGAAAAACTGTTTTTT
V: TRBV11-2; J: TRBJ1-1; size: .; D: TRBD1; CDR3: CASSLGGWDRVKNTEAFF; DNA: TGTGCCAGCAGCTTAGGAGGGTGGGACAGGGTAAAGAACACTGAAGCTTTCTTT
V: TRBV7-2; J: TRBJ1-4; size: once; D: .; CDR3: CASRTANEKLFF; DNA: TGTGCCAGCAGGACAGCTAATGAAAAACTGTTTTTT
V: TRBV12-3/TRBV12-4; J: TRBJ1-2; size: .; D: .; CDR3: CASIRTPTGGYTF; DNA: TGTGCCAGCATTAGGACCCCGACAGGTGGCTACACCTTC
V: TRBV28; J: TRBJ1-5; size: .; D: .; CDR3: CASGAGDGNQPQHF; DNA: TGTGCCAGCGGGGCGGGGGATGGCAATCAGCCCCAGCATTTT
V: TRBV30; J: TRBJ1-1; size: few; D: .; CDR3: CAWSVWRARTEAFF; DNA: TGTGCCTGGAGTGTTTGGAGGGCCCGGACTGAAGCTTTCTTT
V: TRBV5-6; J: TRBJ1-3; size: .; D: .; CDR3: CASSLDLSGNTIYF; DNA: TGTGCCAGCAGCTTGGATCTGTCTGGAAACACCATATATTTT
V: TRBV10-2; J: TRBJ1-2; size: .; D: .; CDR3: CASSDQGRVLTYGYTF; DNA: TGCGCCAGCAGTGATCAAGGCCGGGTCTTGACCTATGGCTACACCTTC
V: TRBV25-1; J: TRBJ1-1; size: .; D: .; CDR3: CASRFWGGAAFF; DNA: TGTGCCAGCAGGTTTTGGGGTGGGGCGGCTTTCTTT
V: TRBV11-2; J: TRBJ2-2; size: .; D: .; CDR3: CASSITNTGELFF; DNA: TGTGCCAGCAGCATAACGAACACCGGGGAGCTGTTTTTT
V: TRBV18; J: TRBJ1-6; size: .; D: .; CDR3: CASSPGRPGENSPLHF; DNA: TGTGCCAGCTCACCAGGCAGACCGGGTGAGAATTCACCCCTCCACTTT
V: TRBV18; J: TRBJ1-1; size: .; D: TRBD1; CDR3: CASSPDRVVSEAFF; DNA: TGTGCCAGCTCACCAGACAGGGTGGTGAGTGAAGCTTTCTTT
V: TRBV30; J: TRBJ2-3; size: .; D: TRBD2; CDR3: CAWSRPLTSGGDRDTQYF; DNA: TGTGCCTGGAGTCGACCATTGACTAGCGGGGGGGACAGAGATACGCAGTATTTT
V: TRBV24-1; J: TRBJ1-3; size: .; D: .; CDR3: CATSDPGHPPGNTIYF; DNA: TGTGCCACCAGTGATCCGGGACACCCACCTGGAAACACCATATATTTT
V: TRBV15; J: TRBJ2-3; size: .; D: .; CDR3: CATSRDGVGGRTDTQYF; DNA: TGTGCCACCAGCAGAGATGGTGTGGGGGGACGCACAGATACGCAGTATTTT
V: TRBV12-3/TRBV12-4; J: TRBJ1-5; size: .; D: .; CDR3: CASSGQINQPQHF; DNA: TGTGCCAGCAGTGGACAGATCAATCAGCCCCAGCATTTT
V: TRBV9; J: TRBJ2-3; size: once; D: TRBD1; CDR3: CASSVSGGWTDTQYF; DNA: TGTGCCAGCAGCGTATCAGGGGGCTGGACAGATACGCAGTATTTT
V: TRBV28; J: TRBJ2-7; size: few; D: TRBD1; CDR3: CASSLAAGGSYEQYF; DNA: TGTGCCAGCAGTTTAGCGGCAGGGGGTTCCTACGAGCAGTACTTC
V: TRBV7-8; J: TRBJ2-3; size: .; D: TRBD2; CDR3: CASSREVAGGTDTQYF; DNA: TGTGCCAGCAGCCGGGAGGTAGCGGGGGGGACAGATACGCAGTATTTT
V: TRBV11-2; J: TRBJ1-3; size: .; D: .; CDR3: CASGGVSGNTIYF; DNA: TGTGCCAGCGGGGGGGTTTCTGGAAACACCATATATTTT
V: TRBV4-1; J: TRBJ1-6; size: .; D: TRBD1; CDR3: CASSQTRTRGLNSPLHF; DNA: TGCGCCAGCAGCCAAACCCGAACCAGGGGGCTCAATTCACCCCTCCACTTT
V: TRBV3-1/TRBV3-2; J: TRBJ1-3; size: .; D: TRBD1; CDR3: CASSQYSGQGARGNTIYF; DNA: TGTGCCAGCAGCCAATACTCCGGACAGGGGGCGCGGGGAAACACCATATATTTT
V: TRBV5-1; J: TRBJ1-1; size: .; D: .; CDR3: CASSPQAMNTEAFF; DNA: TGCGCCAGCAGCCCACAGGCTATGAACACTGAAGCTTTCTTT
V: TRBV10-3; J: TRBJ2-7; size: few; D: .; CDR3: CAISESGRSDSYEQYF; DNA: TGTGCCATCAGTGAGTCTGGCCGCTCAGACTCCTACGAGCAGTACTTC
V: TRBV10-1; J: TRBJ1-2; size: few; D: TRBD1; CDR3: CASSESMGDRGTGETIYGYTF; DNA: TGCGCCAGCAGTGAGTCGATGGGAGACAGGGGGACCGGGGAAACCATCTATGGCTACACCTTC
V: TRBV23-1; J: TRBJ2-1; size: .; D: TRBD1; CDR3: CASSQSLRDRERGNEQFF; DNA: TGCGCCAGCAGTCAATCCCTACGGGACAGGGAGAGGGGCAATGAGCAGTTCTTC
V: TRBV5-1; J: TRBJ2-7; size: .; D: .; CDR3: CASSLGGSSYEQYF; DNA: TGCGCCAGCAGCTTAGGAGGGAGCTCCTACGAGCAGTACTTC
V: TRBV7-8; J: TRBJ1-1; size: once; D: .; CDR3: CASSLDSLRAFF; DNA: TGTGCCAGCAGCTTGGACAGCCTACGAGCTTTCTTT
V: TRBV3-1/TRBV3-2; J: TRBJ1-1; size: .; D: .; CDR3: CASSQGGPNTEAFF; DNA: TGTGCCAGCAGCCAAGGTGGGCCGAACACTGAAGCTTTCTTT
V: TRBV5-8; J: TRBJ1-6; size: .; D: .; CDR3: CASSFSGRNNSPLHF; DNA: TGTGCCAGCAGCTTCAGTGGCAGGAACAATTCACCCCTCCACTTT
V: TRBV4-2; J: TRBJ1-2; size: .; D: TRBD1; CDR3: CASSRTGGSGYTF; DNA: TGTGCCAGCAGCCGGACAGGGGGCTCTGGCTACACCTTC
V: TRBV19; J: TRBJ1-1; size: .; D: .; CDR3: CASSFRGNTEAFF; DNA: TGTGCCAGTAGTTTCAGGGGGAACACTGAAGCTTTCTTT
V: TRBV30; J: TRBJ2-7; size: few; D: .; CDR3: CAWSVGRGPSYEQYF; DNA: TGTGCCTGGAGTGTCGGCAGGGGACCTTCCTACGAGCAGTACTTC
V: TRBV4-1; J: TRBJ2-3; size: .; D: .; CDR3: CASSQEGQGNRPSTDTQYF; DNA: TGCGCCAGCAGCCAAGAAGGCCAGGGAAATCGACCTAGCACAGATACGCAGTATTTT
V: TRBV7-2; J: TRBJ2-3; size: .; D: .; CDR3: CASSTGPVASTDTQYF; DNA: TGTGCCAGCAGCACAGGCCCAGTTGCGAGCACAGATACGCAGTATTTT
V: TRBV5-4; J: TRBJ1-2; size: .; D: .; CDR3: CASSLAWAGIGYTF; DNA: TGTGCCAGCAGCTTGGCCTGGGCAGGGATCGGCTACACCTTC
V: TRBV28; J: TRBJ1-2; size: .; D: .; CDR3: CASSLSSGIGGYTF; DNA: TGTGCCAGCAGTTTAAGCTCCGGGATTGGTGGCTACACCTTC
V: TRBV10-3; J: TRBJ1-1; size: .; D: .; CDR3: CATQGTGTEAFF; DNA: TGTGCCACCCAGGGTACAGGCACTGAAGCTTTCTTT
V: TRBV11-3; J: TRBJ2-5; size: .; D: TRBD1; CDR3: CASSLSGTGDQETQYF; DNA: TGTGCCAGCAGCTTGTCCGGGACAGGAGACCAAGAGACCCAGTACTTC
V: TRBV15; J: TRBJ2-7; size: few; D: .; CDR3: CATSSGRSYEQYF; DNA: TGTGCCACCAGCAGCGGCAGGTCCTACGAGCAGTACTTC
V: TRBV7-7; J: TRBJ2-5; size: .; D: TRBD2; CDR3: CASSLGAGGIQETQYF; DNA: TGTGCCAGCAGCTTAGGAGCGGGGGGAATTCAAGAGACCCAGTACTTC
V: TRBV6-5; J: TRBJ2-1; size: .; D: TRBD2; CDR3: CASSSTGTRYNEQFF; DNA: TGTGCCAGCAGTTCAACCGGGACTAGATACAATGAGCAGTTCTTC